The 21 T cell receptor beta chains below come from one sample, sequenced in a study of T cell responses to AZD1222 COVID-19 vaccine. Produced via immunoSEQ multiplex PCR; TCRdb's table is partial and in-frame only. The table lists approximately 150,000 clones, roughly 92% of them singletons. Material: peripheral blood, obtained on day 0 of AZD1222 vaccination. The receptors here all came from an adult in good health.

The chain employs TRBV7-2 and TRBJ2-7, with TRBD2 matching 10 bases. The V gene end was trimmed by 5 bases and the J gene end by 2 bases; junction bases not matched to a gene: 6. This CDR3 has 15 amino acids. Germline V gene data show CDR1 as SGHTA and CDR2 as FQGNSA. This chain's CDR3 is CASSTRAGGTYEQYF. The CDR3 DNA sequence: TGTGCCAGCAGCACAAGAGCGGGAGGGACCTACGAGCAGTACTTC.

The V gene is TRBV12-3 or TRBV12-4, the J gene TRBJ2-7; TRBD1 matches at 8 bases. V gave up 6 bases and J gave up 5 bases; unmatched junction bases: 6. The CDR3 contains 13 residues. CDR3 in amino acids: CASRTGTGHEQYF. The CDR3, as DNA: TGTGCCAGCAGAACCGGGACAGGCCACGAGCAGTACTTC.

This clone is labeled as medium-sized. The CDR3 nucleotides are TGTGCCAGCAGTCTAGCGGGAGGGAACACCGGGGAGCTGTTTTTT. It specifies CASSLAGGNTGELFF. V and J are TRBV6-4 and TRBJ2-2, with 11 nucleotides matching TRBD2. The CDR3 runs 15 residues. Germline CDR1 MRHNA, CDR2 SNTAGT. The junction had 0 bases not matched to a gene; V was cut back by 5 bases and J by 1 base.

The table lists this clone with a few counts. The rearrangement uses TRBV6-5 and TRBJ1-2; 7 bases are a match to TRBD1. This CDR3 has 13 amino acids. J was trimmed by 5 bases and V by 4 bases; bases with no gene match: 4. Germline V gene lookup returns CDR1 MNHEY and CDR2 SVGAGI. The CDR3 spells CASSSDREYGYTF. Written as DNA, the CDR3 is TGTGCCAGCAGTTCCGACAGGGAATATGGCTACACCTTC.

The rearrangement joins TRBV3-1 (or the pseudogene TRBV3-2) to TRBJ2-6, with D unresolved. The V and J ends lost 1 base and 0 bases respectively, with 10 bases between them. The germline V gene has CDR1 LGHDT and CDR2 YNNKEL (reference sequence). This CDR3 is built from 17 residues. This CDR3 reads CASSQGPGRSGANVLTF. DNA for the CDR3: TGTGCCAGCAGCCAAGGTCCAGGCCGCTCTGGGGCCAACGTCCTGACTTTC.

The sample holds one count of this clone. The chain joins TRBV19 to TRBJ1-5; D gene uncertain. CDR1 is LNHDA and CDR2 is SQIVND in the germline V gene (reference sequence). The V gene lost 3 bases and the J gene lost 2 bases, with 11 bases spanning the gap. This CDR3 region has 15 residues. In DNA, the CDR3 is TGTGCCAGTAGTATTAATGACGGTGGCAATCAGCCCCAGCATTTT. This gives the protein CASSINDGGNQPQHF.

The chain combines TRBV6-4 with TRBJ1-5; tentatively, D is TRBD1 (6 bases). The CDR3 has 15 amino acids. The ends were cut back, 3 bases at V and 4 bases at J, with 13 bases in the middle. Germline V lookup: CDR1 MRHNA, CDR2 SNTAGT. CDR3 region: CASSEGAGRNQPQHF. In nucleotides, the CDR3 is TGTGCCAGCAGTGAGGGGGCAGGAAGAAATCAGCCCCAGCATTTT.

The V call is TRBV5-4, the J call TRBJ2-7; TRBD1 aligns across 9 bases. V shed 5 bases and J 6 bases; nucleotides not matched to a gene: 12. Germline values: CDR1 SGHNT, CDR2 YYREEE (reference sequence). The CDR3 extends over 15 amino acids. The chain's CDR3 is CASSTGQGLRGEQYF. CDR3 nucleotide sequence: TGTGCCAGCAGTACTGGACAGGGGTTACGCGGCGAGCAGTACTTC.

The gene calls are TRBV9 and TRBJ1-2; D is possibly TRBD1 (6 bases). The V end was cut by 3 bases, the J end by 6 bases, with 12 bases between. The V gene's germline CDR1 is SGDLS and CDR2 YYNGEE. The CDR3 spans 13 residues. CDR3 bases: TGTGCCAGCAGCGCGGGCACAGGGAATGGCTACACCTTC. Residues: CASSAGTGNGYTF.

This chain connects TRBV14 to TRBJ1-3; possible D gene TRBD1, 5 bases. V lost 4 bases to trimming and J lost 4 bases, with 14 bases between them. Germline V gene data show CDR1 as SGHDN and CDR2 as FVKESK. CDR3 length: 15 residues. The CDR3 coding sequence is TGTGCCAGCAGCCCTCAAACGGGACGGGGAAACACCATATATTTT. Its translation: CASSPQTGRGNTIYF.

This sequence joins TRBV2 and TRBJ2-2; TRBD1 matches 8 bases. CDR1 is SNHLY, CDR2 FYNNEI, per germline. This CDR3 contains 17 residues. The J segment lost 4 bases and the V segment lost 8 bases, leaving 15 bases of the junction unmatched. CDR3 protein: CASAPDGQGILTGELFF. The DNA for the CDR3 is TGTGCCAGCGCACCCGATGGACAGGGAATACTCACCGGGGAGCTGTTTTTT.

The V gene is TRBV10-3, the J gene TRBJ1-1; weak D call: TRBD1 (5 bases). This CDR3 comprises 17 residues. CDR1 ENHRY and CDR2 SYGVKD come from the germline V gene. V gave up 3 bases and J gave up 3 bases, with 20 bases separating them. The CDR3 nucleotides are TGTGCCATCAGTGACCCCCCCTTGAGTGGGGGGGACACTGAAGCTTTCTTT. Translated, it gives CAISDPPLSGGDTEAFF.

The chain carries TRBV25-1 and TRBJ2-7, with TRBD2 as a possible D gene (6 bases). The CDR3 length is 16 residues. CDR1 is MGHDK and CDR2 is SYGVNS in the germline V gene. V was trimmed by 5 bases and J by 5 bases, leaving 22 bases between them. The DNA for the CDR3 is TGTGCCAGCAGTATCCAAGGCGGGCTGCGGGATGACGAGCAGTACTTC. This translates into CASSIQGGLRDDEQYF.

This chain joins TRBV6-5 and TRBJ2-2; D may be TRBD1 (6 bases). Germline V lookup: CDR1 MNHEY, CDR2 SVGAGI. Trimming cost V 2 bases and J 1 base, with 11 bases left between them. The CDR3 spans 16 residues. CDR3 nucleotide sequence: TGTGCCAGCAGTTACGGGGCAGGGGAGAACACCGGGGAGCTGTTTTTT. Its translation is CASSYGAGENTGELFF.

The rearrangement links TRBV7-8 to TRBJ2-3; 10 bases align to TRBD2. J lost 1 base, V lost 2 bases, and 6 bases had no gene match. CDR3 length: 17 amino acids. Germline CDR1 SGHVS, CDR2 FQNEAQ. The CDR3 spells CASSLQGLAGGTDTQYF. The CDR3 DNA reads as TGTGCCAGCAGCTTACAAGGGCTAGCGGGGGGCACAGATACGCAGTATTTT.

The V and J genes are TRBV11-2 and TRBJ2-7; D is unclear. Trimming took 3 bases from V and 5 from J, leaving 8 bases between them. CDR3 length: 12 amino acids. CDR1 and CDR2 (germline): SGHAT, FQNNGV. This CDR3 reads CASSFSGDEQYF. The CDR3 nucleotides read TGTGCCAGCAGCTTCAGTGGAGACGAGCAGTACTTC.

About this clone itself: Additional DNA sequences in this sample encode the identical CDR3. V gene TRBV4-1 combines with J gene TRBJ1-2, with unresolved D. V dropped 0 bases and J dropped 8 bases, with 4 bases sitting between them. Germline-derived CDR1 and CDR2 are MGHRA and YSYEKL. The CDR3 is made up of 11 amino acids. The CDR3 reads CASSQDRGYTF. For the CDR3, the DNA is TGCGCCAGCAGCCAAGACAGAGGCTACACCTTC.

The CDR3 DNA reads TGTGCCAGCAGTTTGGGGGGACAGGGCTTTGACACCGGGGAGCTGTTTTTT. This codes for CASSLGGQGFDTGELFF. The V gene is TRBV6-2 or TRBV6-3, the J gene TRBJ2-2, with 9 bases lining up with TRBD1. The CDR3 is 17 residues long. CDR1 is MNHEY, CDR2 SVGEGT, per germline. V dropped 4 bases and J dropped 3; count of bases not matched to a gene: 9.

This chain joins TRBV21-1 and TRBJ2-1; the tabulated D call, TRBD1, remains unverified against the DNA. TRBV21-1 is a pseudogene. CDR3 length: 14 residues. The CDR3 loop reads CASRAGKLVDEQFF. CDR3 DNA: TGTGCCAGCAGAGCAGGGAAGCTAGTGGATGAGCAGTTCTTC.

CDR3: CASSSPAGRLNTEAFF. CDR3 bases: TGTGCCAGCAGCTCCCCGGCGGGGAGGTTGAACACTGAAGCTTTCTTT. V is TRBV11-2 and J is TRBJ1-1; no firm D call. Germline V lookup: CDR1 SGHAT, CDR2 FQNNGV. The CDR3 length is 16 residues. With 4 bases removed from V and 0 bases from J, the gap between germline ends came to 15 bases.

J is TRBJ1-2 and V is TRBV20-1, with D possibly TRBD1 on 5 matching bases. V was shortened by 7 bases and J by 4 bases, with 10 bases between the two germline ends. The CDR3 consists of 11 residues. Germline V CDR1 and CDR2: DFQATT, SNEGSKA (reference sequence). As DNA, the CDR3 is TGCAGTGGCGGTCAGGGCTATGGCTACACCTTC. Its translation: CSGGQGYGYTF.